This T cell receptor beta chain was sequenced in a study of T cells in Graves' hyperthyroidism and ophthalmopathy (dated by TCRdb to the late 2010s). Concerning the study at large: Peripheral blood samples were taken at the time of initial diagnosis, prior to any treatment. The paper reports TCR Vbeta CDR3 sequencing of roughly 140 peripheral blood samples: some 41 ophthalmopathy, under 80 hyperthyroidism and 17 progressor patients. In several Graves' hyperthyroidism patients, the study also compared T-cell repertoires from thyroid tissue with T-cell repertoires from blood. To identify TCR V-J signatures that set the groups apart, the researchers used a discovery cohort of more than 95 patients, made up of roughly 40 with Graves' ophthalmopathy and some 60 with stable Graves' hyperthyroidism. For training and testing, the 100 or so patients in the discovery cohort were randomly divided in a 7:3 ratio. An independent validation cohort of some 18 hyperthyroidism patients and more than 15 patients who later progressed to ophthalmopathy tested prospective prediction of ophthalmopathy. After blood sampling, hyperthyroidism patients were treated with methimazole at a starting dose of 30 mg daily, and ophthalmopathy patients were treated with high-dose intravenous methylprednisolone. Paper-wide results and their limitations: Most expanded thyroid clonotypes (frequency above 0.001) were also detected in blood, suggesting blood repertoires may reflect thyroid immune responses. In cross-validation, a model built on a 13 V-J signature told ophthalmopathy apart from stable hyperthyroidism with approximately 90% sensitivity and approximately 81% specificity, and in testing the same model reached 80%/75%. In validation, the model predicted progression to ophthalmopathy with just under 71% sensitivity and roughly 72% specificity, a median of 6.5 months before onset. No statistical method was used to fix the sample size in advance, and group allocation was not hidden from the investigators.

V lost 0 bases and J lost 3 bases; the stretch between them is 5 bases long. CDR1 is given as LGHNA and CDR2 as YNFKEQ, both from the germline V gene. The CDR3 numbers 14 residues from cysteine through phenylalanine. The CDR3 DNA has 42 bases and is translated from base 1. Graves' hyperthyroidism was defined as stable when no progression to ophthalmopathy occurred over 18 months of follow-up. Hyperthyroidism patients were newly diagnosed, with disease duration under 2 months, and aged 18 to 65 years. Exclusion was applied to patients with uncontrolled infections, other autoimmune diseases, pregnancy or lactation. Diagnoses were based on clinical symptoms, serum thyroxine and TRAb, thyroid ultrasound and orbital computed tomography. PBMCs were separated from over 9 ml of fresh peripheral blood using Ficoll-Paque density gradient centrifugation. Trizol reagent was used to extract total RNA, and RNA quality was then checked on an Agilent 2100 Bioanalyzer.

This clonotype was picked up many times. No antigen is known for it. Base qualities are not recorded, but no much larger clone differs from it by a single base. The TCR beta CDR3 regions were amplified from RNA transcripts. For the first round of RT-PCR on the TCR CDR3, the HTBI primer set was used together with the Qiagen OneStep RT-PCR kit. The libraries were constructed in a second round of multiplex PCR and then size-selected and purified. Libraries were sequenced paired-end with 100 bp reads on an Illumina HiSeq2000. Per the authors' processing: Raw data were processed with SOAPnuke, discarding reads with adapters, uncalled bases, mean Phred below 15, or no exact constant-primer or identifier match. COPE v1.2.5 was used to merge the high-quality paired reads, and each unique nucleotide sequence was defined as a clonotype. Clonotypes were aligned to IMGT TRBV, TRBD and TRBJ reference segments using MiTCR v1.1. Only V-J combinations with frequency above 0.0001, covering 99.2% of repertoires, were analysed. The TCS score was defined as the ratio of F50 (clonal expansion) to E x V (chaos), calculated using BLOSUM62-based TCRdist between CDR3 peptides within each V-J. Welch's t-statistics and random forest reduced some 510 V-J features to 10 to 15, which were used in a naive Bayes classifier (R e1071). TCRdb passed the public sequencing reads through fastp at Q25 and MiXCR, retaining productive beta sequences. Every entry covers one CDR3 protein and lists the most common genes and DNA from its rows. The V and J calls, along with clone size, are taken from TCRdb and not from the paper's own processing. The sample table records 550,000 to 650,000 distinct CDR3 sequences; about 15% of these occur just once. The ten largest clones capture around 13% of the sample.

The sequence came from a woman aged 40 to 55 with Graves' hyperthyroidism. The chain is encoded by TRBV4-2 joined to TRBJ2-2; TRBD1 is perhaps the D gene, given 5 matching bases. Specimen: blood. The CDR3 here reads CASSQEQDTGELFF. The DNA reads as follows: TGTGCCAGCAGCCAAGAACAGGACACCGGGGAGCTGTTTTTT.